Here is one T cell receptor (beta chain) with its context. This clonotype turned up a few times. This clone's antigen is unknown. It has no much larger one-base neighbor in the sample; base qualities were not kept. The entry originates in a study of T cells after yellow fever vaccination (dated by TCRdb to the late 2010s). General notes on the study: Libraries from fractions with low cell numbers were prepared with the SMART-Seq v4 Ultra Low Input RNA kit. Bulk TCR alpha and beta repertoires were sequenced longitudinally to track T-cell clones before and after primary and booster YFV17D yellow fever vaccination. The cohort comprised two healthy male donors, one aged 18 to 30 and one aged 30 to 40 years. Bulk PBMC replicates and cell subsets were isolated from blood drawn at multiple timepoints before and after both primary and secondary immunization. Study-wide conclusions, independent of this receptor: Because abundant contaminating clonotypes from the bulk population could be contained in FACS-sorted repertoires, computational filtering was required. Only two donors were included in the study, so the extent to which the findings can be generalized is limited. Compared with the primary T-cell response, the secondary T-cell response was faster but weaker, reaching its peak on day 5 rather than on day 15. A small share of clonotypes was detected in both CD4 and CD8 compartments, with the overlap likely arising from convergent recombination. Most clones expanded after primary vaccination (around 96% of CD4 and 88% of CD8) were re-detected after the booster, suggesting that broad memory maintenance occurred.

What this sample's treatment or condition label stands for: live attenuated yellow fever vaccine strain. PBMCs were isolated from peripheral blood using a standard Ficoll-Paque protocol. CD4 and CD8 T-cell fractions were isolated with Dynabeads CD4 and CD8 positive selection kits. TriZol was used to extract RNA from bulk PBMCs, CD4 and CD8 fractions, and dextramer-positive and dextramer-negative fractions. The reads were generated on an Illumina NovaSeq 6000. TCR cDNA was synthesized by 5'RACE template switching, through which a universal primer site and unique molecular identifiers were introduced. Priming of cDNA synthesis was performed from both the TCR alpha and TCR beta constant segments. Libraries were amplified in two PCR steps, with sample barcodes and sequencing adapters added in the second step. Sequencing of libraries was done on Illumina HiSeq 2500 (2x100 bp) or NovaSeq (2x150 bp). On the study's bioinformatics: Reads were demultiplexed and collapsed into UMI consensus sequences with MIGEC, and V(D)J alignment was performed with MiXCR. Using edgeR on replicate PBMC samples, clonotypes were called vaccine-responding if FDR was below 0.01 and the log2 fold change was above 5 up to day 15. CD4 or CD8 identity was assigned to each bulk clonotype according to whether the clonotype was present at higher abundance in the sequenced CD4 repertoire or the sequenced CD8 repertoire. TCRdb passed the public sequencing reads through fastp at Q25 and MiXCR, retaining productive beta sequences. Rows with a matching CDR3 protein are joined into one entry that keeps the most common DNA and genes. TCRdb's processing, not the authors', yielded these V and J calls. The sample records 180,000 or so distinct CDR3 sequences, 9.5% to 12% of which are singletons. The biggest ten clones account for about 40% of the sample.

This receptor was taken from a man between 18 and 35 years old who received the YFV17D yellow fever vaccine. Material: CD8+ T cells sorted from PBMCs, obtained 15 days after the yellow fever booster vaccination.

The CDR3 protein sequence reads: CASRDRGRGETQYF. The DNA sequence is as follows: TGTGCCAGCAGGGACAGGGGGCGTGGGGAGACCCAGTACTTC. The rearrangement joined TRBV6-5 to TRBJ2-5; 11 bases in between match TRBD1. Trimming removed 6 bases from V and 5 bases from J; the gene matches leave 5 bases unexplained. From its cysteine to its phenylalanine, the CDR3 spans 14 amino acids. Just the 42-base CDR3 DNA is kept, in frame starting at base 1. The germline V gene gives CDR1 as MNHEY and CDR2 as SVGAGI.